The present entry profiles one TCR beta chain with its context. This entry belongs to a study of blood T cell repertoires in COVID-19. Clones were sequenced by immunoSEQ multiplex PCR, and TCRdb holds only the in-frame ones, with some missing. Among 110,000 to 150,000 clones, 75% to 85% were seen once, and the ten largest hold under 3%. The junction had 9 bases not matched to a gene; V was cut back by 6 bases and J by 8 bases. Germline values: CDR1 MDHEN, CDR2 SYDVKM. The CDR3 contains 15 residues. The material sequenced was peripheral blood. The J gene is TRBJ1-6, the V gene TRBV28, with 8 bases that match TRBD1. The TCR sequence derives from a man aged 50 to 59 with acute or convalescent COVID-19. As DNA, the CDR3 is TGTGCCAGCAGCTGGGCCAGGGGGCAATATTCACCCCTCCACTTT. This translates into CASSWARGQYSPLHF.